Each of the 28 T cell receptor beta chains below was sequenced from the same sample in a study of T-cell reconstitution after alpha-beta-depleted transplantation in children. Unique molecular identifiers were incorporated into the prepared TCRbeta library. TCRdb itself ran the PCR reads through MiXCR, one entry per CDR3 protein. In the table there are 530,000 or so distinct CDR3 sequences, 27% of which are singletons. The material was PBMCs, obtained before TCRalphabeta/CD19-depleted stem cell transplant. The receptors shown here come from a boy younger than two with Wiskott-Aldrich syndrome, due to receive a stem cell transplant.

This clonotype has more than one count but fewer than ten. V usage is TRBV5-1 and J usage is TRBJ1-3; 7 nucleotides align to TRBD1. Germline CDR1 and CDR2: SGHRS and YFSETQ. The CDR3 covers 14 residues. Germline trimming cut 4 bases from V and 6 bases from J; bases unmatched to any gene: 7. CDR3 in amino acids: CASSPGTAINTIYF. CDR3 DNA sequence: TGCGCCAGCAGCCCCGGGACAGCTATAAACACCATATATTTT.

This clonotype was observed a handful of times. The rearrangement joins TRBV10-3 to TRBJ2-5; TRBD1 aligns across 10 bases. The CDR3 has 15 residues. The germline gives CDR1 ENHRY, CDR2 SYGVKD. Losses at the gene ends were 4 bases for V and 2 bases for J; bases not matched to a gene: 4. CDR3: CAISGGQGIQETQYF. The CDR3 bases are TGTGCCATCAGTGGGGGACAGGGGATACAAGAGACCCAGTACTTC.

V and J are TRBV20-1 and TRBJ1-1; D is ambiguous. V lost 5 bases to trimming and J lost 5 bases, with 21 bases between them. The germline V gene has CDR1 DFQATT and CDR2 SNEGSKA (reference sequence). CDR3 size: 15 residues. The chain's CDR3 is CSAGIDRPSLTEAFF. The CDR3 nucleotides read TGCAGTGCTGGGATTGATCGACCCTCGTTGACTGAAGCTTTCTTT.

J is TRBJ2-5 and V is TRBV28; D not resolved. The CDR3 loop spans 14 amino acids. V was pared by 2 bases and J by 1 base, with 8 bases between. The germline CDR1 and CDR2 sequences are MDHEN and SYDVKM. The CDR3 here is CASSLAEFQETQYF. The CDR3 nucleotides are TGTGCCAGCAGTTTAGCGGAGTTCCAAGAGACCCAGTACTTC.

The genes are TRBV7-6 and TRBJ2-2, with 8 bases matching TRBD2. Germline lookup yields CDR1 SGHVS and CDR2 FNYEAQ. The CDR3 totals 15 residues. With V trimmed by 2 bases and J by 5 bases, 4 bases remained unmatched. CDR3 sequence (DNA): TGTGCCAGCAGCTTAAAGGCGGGAGGAACCGGGGAGCTGTTTTTT. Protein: CASSLKAGGTGELFF. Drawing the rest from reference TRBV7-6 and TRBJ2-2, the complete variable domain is GAGVSQSPRYKVTKRGQDVALRCDPISGHVSLYWYRQALGQGPEFLTYFNYEAQQDKSGLPNDRFSAERPEGSISTLTIQRTEQRDSAMYRCASSLKAGGTGELFFGEGSRLTVL.

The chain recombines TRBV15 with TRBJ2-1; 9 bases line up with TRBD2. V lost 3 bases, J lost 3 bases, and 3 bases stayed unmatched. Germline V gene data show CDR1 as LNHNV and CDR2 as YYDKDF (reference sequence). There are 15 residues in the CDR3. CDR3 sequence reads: CATSRTTSGYNEQFF. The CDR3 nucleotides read TGTGCCACCAGCAGGACGACTAGCGGCTACAATGAGCAGTTCTTC.

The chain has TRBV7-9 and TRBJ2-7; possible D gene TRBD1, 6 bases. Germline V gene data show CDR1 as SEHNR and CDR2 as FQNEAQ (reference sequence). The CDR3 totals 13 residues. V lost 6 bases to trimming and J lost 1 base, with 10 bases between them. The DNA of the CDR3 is TGTGCCAGCAGGTCTACAGGGTCCTACGAGCAGTACTTC. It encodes CASRSTGSYEQYF. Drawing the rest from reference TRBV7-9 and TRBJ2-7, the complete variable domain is DTGVSQNPRHKITKRGQNVTFRCDPISEHNRLYWYRQTLGQGPEFLTYFQNEAQLEKSRLLSDRFSAERPKGSFSTLEIQRTEQGDSAMYLCASRSTGSYEQYFGPGTRLTVT.

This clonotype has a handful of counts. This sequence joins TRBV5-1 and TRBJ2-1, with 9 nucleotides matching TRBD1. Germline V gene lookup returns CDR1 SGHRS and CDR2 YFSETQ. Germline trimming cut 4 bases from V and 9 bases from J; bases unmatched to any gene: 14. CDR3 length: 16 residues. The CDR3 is CASSKNDRGFFSEQFF. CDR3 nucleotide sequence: TGCGCCAGCAGCAAGAACGACAGGGGGTTCTTCAGTGAGCAGTTCTTC.

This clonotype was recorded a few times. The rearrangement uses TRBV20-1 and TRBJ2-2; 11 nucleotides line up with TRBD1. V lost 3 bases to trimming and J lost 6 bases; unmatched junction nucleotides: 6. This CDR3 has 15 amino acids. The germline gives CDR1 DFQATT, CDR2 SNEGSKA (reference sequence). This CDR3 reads CSASGEDRGPGELFF. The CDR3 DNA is TGCAGTGCTAGCGGCGAGGACAGGGGGCCCGGGGAGCTGTTTTTT.

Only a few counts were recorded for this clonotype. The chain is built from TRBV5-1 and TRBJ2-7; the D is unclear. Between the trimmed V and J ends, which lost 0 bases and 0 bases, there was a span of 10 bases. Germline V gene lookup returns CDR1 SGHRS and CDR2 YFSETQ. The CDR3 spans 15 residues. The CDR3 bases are TGCGCCAGCAGCTTGGGAACAGTTAGCTCCTACGAGCAGTACTTC. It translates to CASSLGTVSSYEQYF.

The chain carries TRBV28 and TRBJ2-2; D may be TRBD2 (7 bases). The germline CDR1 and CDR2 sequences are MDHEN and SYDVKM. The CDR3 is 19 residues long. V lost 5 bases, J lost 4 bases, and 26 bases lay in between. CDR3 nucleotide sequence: TGTGCCAGCAGTGTCATCCACCGGGAGCCCGGGGGGCGCACCGGGGAGCTGTTTTTT. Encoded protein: CASSVIHREPGGRTGELFF.

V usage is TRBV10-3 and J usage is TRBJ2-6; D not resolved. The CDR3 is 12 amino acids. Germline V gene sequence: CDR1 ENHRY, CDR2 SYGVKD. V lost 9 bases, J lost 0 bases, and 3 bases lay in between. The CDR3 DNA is TGTGCCATTAGCTCTGGGGCCAACGTCCTGACTTTC. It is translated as CAISSGANVLTF.

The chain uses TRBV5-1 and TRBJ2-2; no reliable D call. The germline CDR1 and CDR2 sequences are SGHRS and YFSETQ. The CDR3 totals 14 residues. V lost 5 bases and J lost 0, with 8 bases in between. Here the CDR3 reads CASRRRANTGELFF. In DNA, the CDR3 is TGCGCCAGCAGGCGAAGGGCGAACACCGGGGAGCTGTTTTTT.

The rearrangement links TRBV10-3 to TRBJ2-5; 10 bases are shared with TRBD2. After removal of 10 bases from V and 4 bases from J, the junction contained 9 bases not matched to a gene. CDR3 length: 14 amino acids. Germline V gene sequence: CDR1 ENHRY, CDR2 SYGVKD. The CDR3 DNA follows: TGTGCCACCGTAGCGGGAGGATCTTCAGAGACCCAGTACTTC. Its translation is CATVAGGSSETQYF.

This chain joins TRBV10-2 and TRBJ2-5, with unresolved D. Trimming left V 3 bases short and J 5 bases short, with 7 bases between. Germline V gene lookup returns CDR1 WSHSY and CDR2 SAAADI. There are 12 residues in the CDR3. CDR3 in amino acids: CASSDPMETQYF. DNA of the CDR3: TGCGCCAGCAGTGATCCCATGGAGACCCAGTACTTC.

CDR3 residues: CASRKIAGGDEQFF. Here the CDR3 DNA reads TGTGCCAGCAGGAAGATAGCGGGAGGGGATGAGCAGTTCTTC. V is TRBV6-2 or TRBV6-3 and J is TRBJ2-1; 11 bases fit TRBD2. Trimming cost V 6 bases and J 8 bases; bases outside gene matches: 6. Germline CDR1 MNHEY, CDR2 SVGEGT. This CDR3 has 14 residues.

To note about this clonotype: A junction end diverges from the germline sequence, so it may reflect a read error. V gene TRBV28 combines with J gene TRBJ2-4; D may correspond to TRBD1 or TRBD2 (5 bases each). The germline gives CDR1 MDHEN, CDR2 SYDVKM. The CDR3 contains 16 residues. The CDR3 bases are TGTGCCAGCAGTTTTTCGGGTTCCGGGGCCAAAAACAGTCAGTACTTC. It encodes CASSFSGSGAKNSQYF.

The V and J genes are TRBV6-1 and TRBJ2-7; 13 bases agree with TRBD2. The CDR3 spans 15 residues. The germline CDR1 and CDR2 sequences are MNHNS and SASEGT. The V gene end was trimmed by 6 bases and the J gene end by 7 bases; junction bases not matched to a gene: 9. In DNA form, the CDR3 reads TGTGCCAGCAGCTCTAGGACTAGCGGGAGAATGGAGCAGTACTTC. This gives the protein CASSSRTSGRMEQYF.

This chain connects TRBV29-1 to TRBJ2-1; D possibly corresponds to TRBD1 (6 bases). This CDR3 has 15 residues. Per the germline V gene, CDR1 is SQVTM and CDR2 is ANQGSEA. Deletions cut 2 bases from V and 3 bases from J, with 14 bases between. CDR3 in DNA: TGCAGCGTTGAAAGTGGTGAGACAGGCTACAATGAGCAGTTCTTC. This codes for CSVESGETGYNEQFF.

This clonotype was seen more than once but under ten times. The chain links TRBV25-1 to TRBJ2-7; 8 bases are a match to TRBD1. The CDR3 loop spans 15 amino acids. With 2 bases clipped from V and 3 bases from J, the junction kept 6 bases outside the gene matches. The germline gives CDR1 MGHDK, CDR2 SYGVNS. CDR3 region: CASSETGGPYYEQYF. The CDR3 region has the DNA TGTGCCAGCAGTGAAACAGGGGGACCCTACTACGAGCAGTACTTC.

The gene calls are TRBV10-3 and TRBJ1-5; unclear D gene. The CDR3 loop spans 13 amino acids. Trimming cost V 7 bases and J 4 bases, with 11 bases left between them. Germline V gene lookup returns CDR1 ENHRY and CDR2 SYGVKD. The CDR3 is CAITASRNQPQHF. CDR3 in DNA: TGTGCCATCACCGCCAGTAGGAATCAGCCCCAGCATTTT.

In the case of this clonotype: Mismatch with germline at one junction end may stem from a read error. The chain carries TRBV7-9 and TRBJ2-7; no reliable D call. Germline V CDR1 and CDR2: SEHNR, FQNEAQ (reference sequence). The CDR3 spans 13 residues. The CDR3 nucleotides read TGTGCCAGCGGCTTAGAGGCCTCCTACGAGCAGTACTTC. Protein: CASGLEASYEQYF.

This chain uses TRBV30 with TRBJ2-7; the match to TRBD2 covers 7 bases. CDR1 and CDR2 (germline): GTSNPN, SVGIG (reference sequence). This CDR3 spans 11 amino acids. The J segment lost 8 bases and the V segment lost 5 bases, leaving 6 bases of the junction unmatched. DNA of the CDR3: TGTGCCTGGCTGATGGGGGGGAAGCAGTACTTC. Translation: CAWLMGGKQYF.

The CDR3 DNA follows: TGCGCCAGCAGCTTAAAGACTGGGGGGGAAAAACTGTTTTTT. This encodes CASSLKTGGEKLFF. This chain uses TRBV5-1 with TRBJ1-4; D is possibly TRBD1 (5 bases). The CDR3 extends over 14 amino acids. Trimming took off 2 bases at V and 8 bases at J, with 13 bases between the two ends. CDR1 is SGHRS, CDR2 YFSETQ, per germline.

CDR3: CASRRRDGRPNTEAFF. The CDR3 DNA reads TGTGCCAGCAGGCGCCGGGACGGCCGTCCGAACACTGAAGCTTTCTTT. This chain uses TRBV6-1 with TRBJ1-1, with D possibly being TRBD1 (5 bases). Germline V CDR1 and CDR2: MNHNS, SASEGT. V was cut by 6 bases and J by 1 base, with 18 bases left in between. The CDR3 has 16 residues.

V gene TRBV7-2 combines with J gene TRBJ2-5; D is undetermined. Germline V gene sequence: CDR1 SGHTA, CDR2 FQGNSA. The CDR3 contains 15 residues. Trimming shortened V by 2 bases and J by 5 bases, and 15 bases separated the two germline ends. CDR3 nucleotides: TGTGCCAGCAGCTTAAAGATAGGCCAGGCGGAGACCCAGTACTTC. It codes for CASSLKIGQAETQYF.

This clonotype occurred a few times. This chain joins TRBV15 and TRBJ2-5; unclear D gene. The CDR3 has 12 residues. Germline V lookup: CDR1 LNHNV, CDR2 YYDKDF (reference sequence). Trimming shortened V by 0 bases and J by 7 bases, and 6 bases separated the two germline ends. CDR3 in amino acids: CATSRDRGTQYF. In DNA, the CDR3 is TGTGCCACCAGCAGAGATCGCGGGACCCAGTACTTC.

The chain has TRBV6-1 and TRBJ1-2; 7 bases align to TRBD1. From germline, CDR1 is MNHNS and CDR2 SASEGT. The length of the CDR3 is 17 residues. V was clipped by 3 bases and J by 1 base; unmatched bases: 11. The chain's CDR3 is CASSEETGQSINYGYTF. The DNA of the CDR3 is TGTGCCAGCAGTGAGGAAACGGGACAGTCAATTAACTATGGCTACACCTTC.